This T cell receptor (beta chain) emerged from a study of blood T cells in healthy people across ages. The CDR3 extends over 13 amino acids. Germline V lookup: CDR1 MNHEY, CDR2 SMNVEV (reference sequence). V was clipped by 5 bases and J by 5 bases, with 10 bases between them. Every donor contributed roughly 10 milliliters of peripheral blood by blood draw. In its sample, this clonotype was seen many times. The second PCR ran about 6 to 11 cycles with a sample-barcoded 5' primer and J-beta primers. Each CDR3 protein is one row after TCRdb ran MiXCR on the 5' RACE reads. The sample yields under 1,100,000 distinct CDR3 sequences, approximately 25% seen once. The same data also contributed to another study, on T cells of mothers and their children. From that paper: According to the study, all extracted RNA entered cDNA synthesis at roughly 1.5 ug per 15 ul. Barcodes and 2-4 random nucleotides were added by M1S in the second PCR.

Sequencing was done on a sample of blood. The chain employs TRBV27 and TRBJ2-1, with D possibly TRBD2 on 6 matching bases. The TCR comes from a girl aged 2-15 years in good health. In DNA form, the CDR3 reads TGTGCCAGCAGTCTCGGGACTCACAATGAGCAGTTCTTC. This encodes CASSLGTHNEQFF.